This T cell receptor beta chain was sequenced for a study of blood T cell repertoires in COVID-19. Overall study context: The origin of the acute and convalescent COVID-19 samples was the United States, Italy and Spain. Sources were T cells, B-cell-depleted T cells, or PBMCs; the material itself was cDNA or gDNA.

Germline V CDR1 and CDR2: MNHNY, SVGAGI (reference sequence). V lost 6 bases, J lost 0 bases, and 12 bases lay in between. CDR3 length: 14 amino acids. Per the authors' pipeline: Reference gene primer amplification in the assay estimated nucleated cell counts. The table came from immunoSEQ multiplex PCR; TCRdb's copy has only in-frame clones and leaves some out. The D gene and trimming were derived from the DNA, and the V and J assignments and clone size from that table. The table has 250,000 to 300,000 clones, 70% to 90% seen once. The TCR originated in a woman in her 70s with acute or convalescent COVID-19. Sequencing was performed on peripheral blood. The chain carries TRBV6-6 and TRBJ2-7, with TRBD2 as a possible D gene (5 bases). CDR3 sequence reads: CASSPERASYEQYF. Written as DNA, the CDR3 is TGTGCCAGCAGCCCGGAGAGGGCCTCCTACGAGCAGTACTTC.